Each of the 27 T cell receptor beta chains below was sequenced from the same sample in a study of T cell repertoires in cytomegalovirus infection. TCRdb redid the calling of the reads with MiXCR, one entry per CDR3 protein. The table shows 300,000 to 400,000 distinct CDR3 sequences, with 15% to 20% occurring only once. The specimen sequenced was PBMCs. These receptor sequences come from a human donor in good health (CMV status not recorded). Some clones in this sample may be carry-over from other donors' samples.

The V gene is TRBV15, the J gene TRBJ1-2, with D possibly matching TRBD1 (5 bases). With 5 bases removed from V and 4 bases from J, the gap between germline ends came to 17 bases. CDR1 is LNHNV, CDR2 YYDKDF, per germline (reference sequence). This CDR3 comprises 15 residues. CDR3 region: CATSRRGPGAYGYTF. Written as DNA, the CDR3 is TGTGCCACCAGCCGCCGGGGACCCGGCGCCTATGGCTACACCTTC.

The J gene is TRBJ1-1, the V gene TRBV19; TRBD1 might be the D (6 bases). Trimming removed 5 bases at V and 1 base at J, with 14 bases between. Germline V gene lookup returns CDR1 LNHDA and CDR2 SQIVND (reference sequence). The CDR3 is 15 residues long. The CDR3 sequence: CASSATDRQNTEAFF. For the CDR3, the DNA is TGTGCCAGTAGTGCAACCGACAGGCAGAACACTGAAGCTTTCTTT.

This clonotype was detected ten times or more. This chain connects TRBV7-2 to TRBJ1-4; weak D call: TRBD1 (5 bases). This CDR3 comprises 14 residues. Trimming cost V 7 bases and J 4 bases, with 13 bases left between them. Germline CDR1 SGHTA, CDR2 FQGNSA. CDR3 coding DNA: TGTGCCAGCACCACGGGACCCCTTAATGAAAAACTGTTTTTT. It codes for CASTTGPLNEKLFF.

This chain uses TRBV6-2 or TRBV6-3 with TRBJ2-1, with 9 positions matching TRBD2. The V and J ends lost 6 bases and 2 bases, in that order; junction bases with no gene match: 5. The germline V gene encodes CDR1 MNHEY and CDR2 SVGEGT. This CDR3 spans 15 amino acids. The CDR3 region has the DNA TGTGCCAGCAGGCTCTCTAGCGGGACCTACAATGAGCAGTTCTTC. Its translation is CASRLSSGTYNEQFF.

The chain is built from TRBV12-3 or TRBV12-4 and TRBJ2-7, with D uncertain. Trimming took off 1 base at V and 6 bases at J, with 10 bases between the two ends. The CDR3 consists of 13 residues. In DNA, the CDR3 is TGTGCCAGCAGTTTAGTCTCCCCCTCCGAGCAGTACTTC. Encoded protein: CASSLVSPSEQYF.

This clonotype has a count of ten or more. This chain connects TRBV7-6 to TRBJ2-3; 8 nucleotides agree with TRBD1. The V gene end was trimmed by 5 bases and the J gene end by 5 bases; junction bases not matched to a gene: 6. CDR3 length equals 14 residues. Per germline, CDR1 SGHVS and CDR2 FNYEAQ. CDR3 protein: CASSEAGGQDTQYF. The DNA of the CDR3 is TGTGCCAGCAGCGAAGCAGGGGGCCAAGATACGCAGTATTTT. Based on the CDR3 plus reference TRBV7-6 and TRBJ2-3, the full variable domain is GAGVSQSPRYKVTKRGQDVALRCDPISGHVSLYWYRQALGQGPEFLTYFNYEAQQDKSGLPNDRFSAERPEGSISTLTIQRTEQRDSAMYRCASSEAGGQDTQYFGPGTRLTVL.

In this sample, this clonotype turned up a few times. The chain recombines TRBV6-5 with TRBJ2-1; D is perhaps TRBD2 (6 bases). This CDR3 is built from 17 residues. Germline V CDR1 and CDR2: MNHEY, SVGAGI. The V gene lost 4 bases and the J gene lost 6 bases, with 22 bases spanning the gap. CDR3 in amino acids: CASSSTRAETTTNEQFF. For the CDR3, the DNA is TGTGCCAGCAGTTCGACTAGGGCTGAAACTACTACCAATGAGCAGTTCTTC.

In regard to this clonotype: A much larger clonotype is one base distant, so this may be a read error. The gene calls are TRBV9 and TRBJ2-3; no reliable D call. The germline CDR1 and CDR2 sequences are SGDLS and YYNGEE. This CDR3 has 14 amino acids. Trimming removed 1 base at V and 0 bases at J, with 6 bases between. The CDR3 DNA reads as TGTGCCAGCAGCGTACTCTCTAGCACAGATACGCAGTATTTT. Its protein product is CASSVLSSTDTQYF. Complete variable domain (other parts from reference TRBV9 and TRBJ2-3): DSGVTQTPKHLITATGQRVTLRCSPRSGDLSVYWYQQSLDQGLQFLIQYYNGEERAKGNILERFSAQQFPDLHSELNLSSLELGDSALYFCASSVLSSTDTQYFGPGTRLTVL.

There are many counts of this clonotype. A much larger clone sits a single nucleotide away, making a read error possible. This chain uses TRBV7-2 with TRBJ2-3; D unclear. The CDR3 runs to 13 residues. Trimming left V 1 base short and J 2 bases short, with 4 bases between. Looked up from germline, CDR1 is SGHTA and CDR2 is FQGNSA. CDR3 sequence reads: CASSLDLTDTQYF. In DNA form, the CDR3 reads TGTGCCAGCAGCTTAGACCTCACAGATACGCAGTATTTT.

The sample holds a few counts of this clonotype. The genes are TRBV12-3 or TRBV12-4 and TRBJ2-7; a weak D match, TRBD1 (6 bases). The CDR3 has 16 residues. Trimming left V 3 bases short and J 7 bases short, with 22 bases between. The DNA of the CDR3 is TGTGCCAGCAGTTTGGCAGGGGTGTGGGAAGTGGGGGAGCAGTACTTC. It is translated as CASSLAGVWEVGEQYF.

This clonotype is a singleton in its sample. A much larger clone lies one base from this, so it may be a read error. This CDR3 fails to terminate in the conserved phenylalanine or tryptophan, so it likely reflects a read error. The J gene is TRBJ2-7, the V gene TRBV7-2, with 11 bases aligning to TRBD2. With 5 bases clipped from V and 2 bases from J, the junction kept 2 bases outside the gene matches. The CDR3 length is 14 residues. Germline loops: CDR1 SGHTA, CDR2 FQGNSA. The CDR3 region is CASSVTSGAYEQYL. In DNA, the CDR3 is TGTGCCAGCAGCGTGACTAGCGGGGCCTACGAGCAGTACCTC.

This sequence joins TRBV6-2 or TRBV6-3 and TRBJ2-4; D uncertain. Germline-derived CDR1 and CDR2 are MNHEY and SVGEGT. Trimming cost V 6 bases and J 7 bases, with 7 bases left between them. CDR3 length: 11 amino acids. Here the CDR3 DNA reads TGTGCCAGCAGCGCTTATAACATTCAGTACTTC. Amino acids: CASSAYNIQYF.

The J gene is TRBJ1-2, the V gene TRBV5-4; 7 bases agree with TRBD1. V shed 4 bases, J shed 8 bases, and the junction held 17 bases outside the gene matches. The CDR3 spans 16 residues. Germline loops: CDR1 SGHNT, CDR2 YYREEE (reference sequence). The CDR3 sequence: CASSPLRVKGAEGYTF. DNA for the CDR3: TGTGCCAGCAGCCCGCTCCGTGTGAAGGGGGCGGAAGGCTACACCTTC.

J is TRBJ1-5 and V is TRBV19; D may be TRBD1 (5 bases). The V gene's germline CDR1 is LNHDA and CDR2 SQIVND (reference sequence). The CDR3 has 16 amino acids. The V and J ends lost 5 bases and 1 base respectively, with 15 bases between them. This CDR3 reads CASSSQGRGSNQPQHF. The CDR3, as DNA: TGTGCCAGTAGTTCCCAAGGTCGGGGGAGCAATCAGCCCCAGCATTTT.

This clonotype has a handful of counts. V and J are TRBV19 and TRBJ1-1; D perhaps matches TRBD1 (5 bases). Trimming left V 2 bases short and J 4 bases short, with 14 bases between. This CDR3 region has 15 residues. Germline V lookup: CDR1 LNHDA, CDR2 SQIVND (reference sequence). CDR3 in amino acids: CASSIQGRLFTEAFF. The CDR3 bases are TGTGCCAGTAGTATACAGGGTAGGTTATTCACTGAAGCTTTCTTT. Full variable domain (remainder filled in from reference TRBV19 and TRBJ1-1): DGGITQSPKYLFRKEGQNVTLSCEQNLNHDAMYWYRQDPGQGLRLIYYSQIVNDFQKGDIAEGYSVSREKKESFPLTVTSAQKNPTAFYLCASSIQGRLFTEAFFGQGTRLTVV.

There are a few counts of this clonotype. V is TRBV2 and J is TRBJ1-5; D not certain. This CDR3 has 14 residues. V lost 6 bases, J lost 8 bases, and 17 bases lay in between. Germline lookup yields CDR1 SNHLY and CDR2 FYNNEI. CDR3: CASSLLAKAEPQHF. The CDR3 coding sequence is TGTGCCAGCAGCCTACTAGCGAAAGCTGAGCCCCAGCATTTT.

This clonotype was counted a few times. The chain joins TRBV6-2 or TRBV6-3 to TRBJ1-1; D uncertain. This CDR3 contains 13 residues. The germline V gene encodes CDR1 MNHEY and CDR2 SVGEGT. Trimming removed 1 base at V and 1 base at J, with 4 bases between. The CDR3 reads CASSYFTNTEAFF. CDR3 nucleotides: TGTGCCAGCAGTTACTTCACGAACACTGAAGCTTTCTTT.

The chain links TRBV7-2 to TRBJ2-5, with 7 positions matching TRBD1. Germline loops: CDR1 SGHTA, CDR2 FQGNSA. J lost 2 bases, V lost 5 bases, and 5 bases had no gene match. This CDR3 comprises 14 residues. CDR3 loop: CASSTKGQQETQYF. Written as DNA, the CDR3 is TGTGCCAGCAGCACGAAGGGACAGCAAGAGACCCAGTACTTC.

This clonotype has just one count. The chain is built from TRBV29-1 and TRBJ2-5; 9 bases fit TRBD2. Germline values: CDR1 SQVTM, CDR2 ANQGSEA. The trim removed 5 bases at V and 4 bases at J, leaving 5 bases unmatched. The CDR3 is 13 residues long. The CDR3 is CSVYLAGRETQYF. The CDR3 DNA reads as TGCAGCGTTTACCTAGCGGGGCGAGAGACCCAGTACTTC.

Concerning this clonotype: The germline gene is not matched at one end of the junction; a read error may be the cause. The chain uses TRBV18 and TRBJ1-2, with D possibly being TRBD1 (5 bases). Germline values: CDR1 KGHSH, CDR2 LQKENI. The CDR3 consists of 15 residues. For the CDR3, the DNA is TGTGCCGGCTCACCATCCGGGACCGACTTTTATGGCTACACCTTC. It specifies CAGSPSGTDFYGYTF.

In DNA form, the CDR3 reads TGTGCCAGCAGCCTCCGGACAGGGACTCGAAACACTGAAGCTTTCTTT. It specifies CASSLRTGTRNTEAFF. This chain connects TRBV3-1 to TRBJ1-1; 8 bases fit TRBD1. The trim removed 4 bases at V and 2 bases at J, leaving 9 bases unmatched. CDR1 LGHDT and CDR2 YNNKEL come from the germline V gene (reference sequence). The CDR3 totals 16 residues.

This clonotype was observed many times. The rearrangement joins TRBV12-3 or TRBV12-4 to TRBJ1-1; D is unresolved. Trimming took 6 bases from V and 1 from J, leaving 6 bases between them. This CDR3 is built from 12 residues. CDR3: CASSNRNTEAFF. For the CDR3, the DNA is TGTGCCAGCAGCAACAGGAACACTGAAGCTTTCTTT.

This clonotype has ten or more counts. The gene calls are TRBV7-2 and TRBJ2-3; D possibly corresponds to TRBD2 (6 bases). Germline loops: CDR1 SGHTA, CDR2 FQGNSA. CDR3 length: 14 residues. The germline V and J ends were trimmed by 1 base and 4 bases, with 9 bases remaining between them. This CDR3 is CASSLVGGPDTQYF. Written as DNA, the CDR3 is TGTGCCAGCAGCTTAGTCGGAGGGCCAGATACGCAGTATTTT.

In this sample, this clonotype turned up many times. This chain joins TRBV7-6 and TRBJ1-1; D gene unclear. Between the trimmed V and J ends, which lost 3 bases and 2 bases, there was a span of 7 bases. Germline CDR1 SGHVS, CDR2 FNYEAQ. This CDR3 has 13 amino acids. The CDR3 DNA reads as TGTGCCAGCAGCTTTCAGGAAAACACTGAAGCTTTCTTT. Residues: CASSFQENTEAFF.

This clonotype was counted only a few times. The chain joins TRBV27 to TRBJ2-7, with 7 bases that match TRBD1. Germline CDR1 and CDR2: MNHEY and SMNVEV (reference sequence). The CDR3 is made up of 16 amino acids. V lost 5 bases to trimming and J lost 2 bases; unmatched junction nucleotides: 12. This chain's CDR3 is CASSTTFLGTAYEQYF. DNA for the CDR3: TGTGCCAGCAGTACCACCTTCCTCGGGACAGCCTACGAGCAGTACTTC.

This chain uses TRBV19 with TRBJ1-1; no reliable D call. V lost 2 bases to trimming and J lost 0 bases, with 10 bases between them. The CDR3 consists of 15 residues. Germline V gene lookup returns CDR1 LNHDA and CDR2 SQIVND (reference sequence). CDR3 in amino acids: CASSITWVMNTEAFF. As DNA, the CDR3 is TGTGCCAGTAGTATAACCTGGGTCATGAACACTGAAGCTTTCTTT.

This clonotype showed up just a few times. The J gene is TRBJ1-5, the V gene TRBV12-3 or TRBV12-4; no firm D call. Trimming took off 6 bases at V and 2 bases at J, with 8 bases between the two ends. This CDR3 is built from 13 residues. The CDR3 is CASSAMGNQPQHF. For the CDR3, the DNA is TGTGCCAGCAGCGCAATGGGCAATCAGCCCCAGCATTTT.